The present TCR beta chain was sequenced within a study of shared clonotypes between healthy human individuals. On the study more broadly: Every donor yielded three CD4 naive, three CD4 memory, two CD8 naive and one CD8 memory plate.

The protocol was immunoSEQ multiplex PCR, while the TCRdb copy is restricted to in-frame clones and leaves out a portion. The table has nearly 1 million clones, over 60% seen once; the top ten hold about 1.5%. Splitting of CD4+ cells produced CD45RA+ naive and CD45RA-negative memory subsets. J was trimmed by 4 bases and V by 6 bases; bases with no gene match: 8. The CDR3 contains 15 residues. Germline loops: CDR1 SGHTA, CDR2 FQGNSA. The sequence was collected from a man between 18 and 35 years old in good health. The chain recombines TRBV7-2 with TRBJ2-5; 10 nucleotides match TRBD2. The specimen was memory CD4+ T cells sorted from blood. Documented subset: CD45RA-negative fraction. Here the CDR3 DNA reads TGTGCCAGCAGGACGAGCGGGAGGGCCCGAGAGACCCAGTACTTC. This translates into CASRTSGRARETQYF.